This T cell receptor beta chain was sequenced for a study of T cell repertoires in cytomegalovirus infection. The overall study: Signatures in public TCR beta sequences pointed to both CMV infection and matching HLA type.

Per germline, CDR1 KGHSH and CDR2 LQKENI. The CDR3 spans 20 residues. V lost 2 bases, J lost 2 bases, and 14 bases stayed unmatched. TCRdb redid the calling of the reads with MiXCR, one entry per CDR3 protein. Of about 310,000 distinct CDR3 sequences in the sample, roughly 17% are singletons; the top ten hold about 12%. The gene calls are TRBV18 and TRBJ2-1; 11 nucleotides line up with TRBD2. This receptor was obtained from a human donor in good health (CMV status not recorded). Some clones in this sample may be carry-over from other donors' samples. Sequenced: PBMCs. The CDR3 bases are TGTGCCAGCTCACCATTCCTAGCGGGGGGCACCCTCAGAGCCTACAATGAGCAGTTCTTC. Amino acid sequence: CASSPFLAGGTLRAYNEQFF. The whole variable domain, filled in from reference TRBV18 and TRBJ2-1, reads NAGVMQNPRHLVRRRGQEARLRCSPMKGHSHVYWYRQLPEEGLKFMVYLQKENIIDESGMPKERFSAEFPKEGPSILRIQQVVRGDSAAYFCASSPFLAGGTLRAYNEQFFGPGTRLTVL.